These 18 T cell receptor beta chains were sequenced from one sample in a study of Graves' ophthalmopathy and Graves' hyperthyroidism. The authors amplified TCR beta CDR3 regions from RNA transcripts. Amplification began with first-round RT-PCR using HTBI primers, then second-round multiplex PCR was performed. Using its own MiXCR run on the multiplex PCR reads, TCRdb lists one record per CDR3 protein. Of approximately 700,000 distinct CDR3 sequences listed, about 41% are singletons. Sequenced sample: peripheral blood. These receptor sequences come from an adult man with Graves' ophthalmopathy.

This clonotype was counted ten times or more. The chain is built from TRBV12-3 or TRBV12-4 and TRBJ1-2, with D possibly TRBD1 on 5 matching bases. V dropped 6 bases and J dropped 13 bases, with 15 bases sitting between them. The CDR3 loop spans 11 amino acids. CDR3 amino acids: CASSQSGVRTF. In DNA, the CDR3 is TGTGCCAGCAGCCAATCGGGGGTCCGCACCTTC.

The chain joins TRBV7-9 to TRBJ1-1, with no clear D. V lost 4 bases to trimming and J lost 3 bases, with 9 bases between them. Germline V gene lookup returns CDR1 SEHNR and CDR2 FQNEAQ (reference sequence). The CDR3 consists of 13 residues. Here the CDR3 reads CASSWNGDTEAFF. CDR3 DNA sequence: TGTGCCAGCAGCTGGAATGGGGACACTGAAGCTTTCTTT. The whole variable domain, remainder taken from reference TRBV7-9 and TRBJ1-1, is DTGVSQNPRHKITKRGQNVTFRCDPISEHNRLYWYRQTLGQGPEFLTYFQNEAQLEKSRLLSDRFSAERPKGSFSTLEIQRTEQGDSAMYLCASSWNGDTEAFFGQGTRLTVV.

This clonotype was observed at least ten times. The chain combines TRBV9 with TRBJ2-7, with D possibly being TRBD1 (5 bases). V gave up 3 bases and J gave up 5 bases, with 15 bases separating them. From germline, CDR1 is SGDLS and CDR2 YYNGEE. The CDR3 contains 14 residues. The CDR3 region has the DNA TGTGCCAGCAGCGGCGGTAGGGGTGTCCACGAGCAGTACTTC. Translating it yields CASSGGRGVHEQYF.

The V gene is TRBV7-1, the J gene TRBJ1-5; D not certain. TRBV7-1 falls under the ORF class, with uncertain function. The CDR3 runs to 18 residues. The V end lost 5 bases, the J end lost 0 bases, and 20 bases lay between the germline ends. The CDR3, as DNA: TGTGCCAGCAGCCCCTCCCCCAGGAACTCCAATAGCAATCAGCCCCAGCATTTT. This sequence encodes CASSPSPRNSNSNQPQHF.

This clonotype came up a few times. The chain is built from TRBV30 and TRBJ1-2, with a weak D call TRBD1 (5 bases). The V gene's germline CDR1 is GTSNPN and CDR2 SVGIG (reference sequence). The CDR3 is 13 amino acids. Trimming shortened V by 0 bases and J by 7 bases, and 12 bases separated the two germline ends. The CDR3 protein is CAWSVQGISGYTF. The CDR3 DNA follows: TGTGCCTGGAGTGTTCAGGGCATCTCTGGCTACACCTTC.

This clonotype was seen only once. The chain uses TRBV5-4 and TRBJ1-2, with 8 bases that match TRBD1. This CDR3 has 17 residues. V dropped 1 base and J dropped 2; count of bases not matched to a gene: 10. Germline V CDR1 and CDR2: SGHNT, YYREEE (reference sequence). The DNA for the CDR3 is TGTGCCAGCAGCTTGTGGGCAGGGGGCGGATTGAACTATGGCTACACCTTC. Its translation: CASSLWAGGGLNYGYTF.

The gene calls are TRBV5-6 and TRBJ2-7; D might be TRBD1 (6 bases). This CDR3 has 13 residues. V was pared by 4 bases and J by 2 bases, with 10 bases between. CDR1 SGHDT and CDR2 YYEEEE come from the germline V gene. The CDR3 reads CASSGGQTYEQYV. CDR3 DNA sequence: TGTGCCAGCAGCGGGGGACAAACCTACGAGCAGTACGTC.

The gene calls are TRBV5-5 and TRBJ1-1, with TRBD1 identical over 8 bases. This CDR3 contains 16 residues. The V gene's germline CDR1 is SGHKS and CDR2 YYEKEE (reference sequence). The V gene end was trimmed by 0 bases and the J gene end by 3 bases; junction bases not matched to a gene: 7. The CDR3 sequence is CASSLATGASYTEAFF. CDR3 DNA sequence: TGTGCCAGCAGCTTGGCGACAGGGGCGAGTTACACTGAAGCTTTCTTT.

At least ten counts were recorded for this clonotype. The chain combines TRBV4-1 with TRBJ1-4; D possibly corresponds to TRBD1 (5 bases). CDR1 MGHRA and CDR2 YSYEKL come from the germline V gene. V lost 7 bases and J lost 8, with 20 bases in between. The CDR3 has 15 residues. The CDR3: CASTPSDLWGEKLFF. CDR3 in DNA: TGCGCCAGCACCCCCTCCGACCTCTGGGGGGAAAAACTGTTTTTT.

The chain is built from TRBV2 and TRBJ2-5; D assignment may be TRBD1 or TRBD2 (5 bases each). This CDR3 comprises 12 residues. V was cut by 8 bases and J by 2 bases, with 9 bases left in between. Germline CDR1 is SNHLY and CDR2 is FYNNEI. The chain's CDR3 is CASGTQQETQYF. In nucleotides, the CDR3 is TGTGCCAGCGGGACCCAACAAGAGACCCAGTACTTC.

The chain is built from TRBV5-4 and TRBJ1-1; D gene uncertain. This CDR3 is 15 amino acids long. Germline CDR1 is SGHNT and CDR2 is YYREEE (reference sequence). V was clipped by 1 base and J by 2 bases, with 12 bases between them. The DNA for the CDR3 is TGTGCCAGCAGCTTGAATGGAGTGGGAAACACTGAAGCTTTCTTT. This gives the protein CASSLNGVGNTEAFF. Drawing the rest from reference TRBV5-4 and TRBJ1-1, the complete variable domain is ETGVTQSPTHLIKTRGQQVTLRCSSQSGHNTVSWYQQALGQGPQFIFQYYREEENGRGNFPPRFSGLQFPNYSSELNVNALELDDSALYLCASSLNGVGNTEAFFGQGTRLTVV.

In regard to this clonotype: A clone one base away is much larger, so this may be a read error. The V gene is TRBV10-3, the J gene TRBJ1-4; D gene unclear. The CDR3 runs 18 residues. The germline V gene encodes CDR1 ENHRY and CDR2 SYGVKD. The CDR3 sequence: CAISERYGQSATNKKLFF. CDR3 coding DNA: TGTGCCATCAGTGAGAGATATGGGCAGAGTGCAACTAATAAAAAACTGTTTTTT.

The V gene is TRBV29-1, the J gene TRBJ1-2; no clear D. Trimming stripped 8 bases from V and 8 bases from J, with 15 bases between. Germline-derived CDR1 and CDR2 are SQVTM and ANQGSEA. The CDR3 runs to 11 residues. The CDR3: CSLLTGWGYTF. DNA of the CDR3: TGCAGCTTACTTACGGGATGGGGCTACACCTTC.

The chain carries TRBV7-2 and TRBJ2-5, with 8 bases fitting TRBD2. V lost 1 base, J lost 1 base, and 11 bases stayed unmatched. CDR3 length equals 18 residues. Germline V gives CDR1 SGHTA, CDR2 FQGNSA. CDR3 coding DNA: TGTGCCAGCAGCTTAGTCTTCTCCGGGGGGGCCTTCCAAGAGACCCAGTACTTC. Its translation: CASSLVFSGGAFQETQYF.

This clonotype was seen more than once but under ten times. The CDR3 nucleotides are TGTGCCAGCAGTGAATCGGCCAATGAGCAGTACTTC. Its protein is CASSESANEQYF. The chain joins TRBV25-1 to TRBJ2-7; D is undetermined. V was shortened by 1 base and J by 7 bases, with 8 bases between the two germline ends. The CDR3 has 12 amino acids. The germline V gene encodes CDR1 MGHDK and CDR2 SYGVNS.

The gene calls are TRBV12-5 and TRBJ1-5; 11 bases agree with TRBD1. CDR1 and CDR2 (germline): LGHNT, FRNRAP. V gave up 2 bases and J gave up 5 bases; unmatched junction bases: 5. This CDR3 spans 16 amino acids. CDR3 in amino acids: CASGLIGQGADQPQHF. For the CDR3, the DNA is TGTGCTAGTGGTTTGATAGGACAGGGGGCTGATCAGCCCCAGCATTTT.

The rearrangement uses TRBV7-9 and TRBJ2-7; TRBD1 agrees at 8 bases. CDR1 is SEHNR, CDR2 FQNEAQ, per germline (reference sequence). The CDR3 is made up of 14 amino acids. J lost 7 bases, V lost 7 bases, and 12 bases had no gene match. CDR3 nucleotides: TGTGCCAGCACCCAGGGGGCCGGGGTGGAGGAGCAGTACTTC. Translating gives CASTQGAGVEEQYF.

The sample holds many counts of this clonotype. The chain uses TRBV19 and TRBJ1-2; no definite D call. Deletions cut 5 bases from V and 2 bases from J, with 9 bases between. This CDR3 contains 13 residues. The germline V gene has CDR1 LNHDA and CDR2 SQIVND (reference sequence). CDR3 sequence reads: CASSLGENYGYTF. Here the CDR3 DNA reads TGTGCCAGTAGTCTTGGGGAGAACTATGGCTACACCTTC.